The T cell receptor (beta chain) described here comes from a study of metastatic and nonmetastatic thyroid tumors. General study findings and limits: For both blood and tumor, malignant thyroid tumors reportedly showed significantly higher TCR beta diversity than benign nodules did.

The table lists this clone with many counts. What it binds is not known. The identical CDR3 is also encoded by other nucleotide sequences in the sample. The CDR3 covers 12 residues. V dropped 1 base and J dropped 8 bases, with 7 bases sitting between them. CDR1 and CDR2 (germline): SGHTA, FQGNSA. Ahead of thyroid surgery, no patient had received treatment of any kind. As originally analysed: It was from CDR3 differences across clinicopathological groups that a distant-metastasis classifier for papillary thyroid cancer was built. TCRdb re-processed the PCR reads through MiXCR. What appears here as the V and J calls and clone size reflects TCRdb's work, not the paper's. The sample carries approximately 15,000 clones, around 13% recorded once.

Sequencing used blood. This chain joins TRBV7-2 and TRBJ2-3, with D uncertain. This receptor was taken from a female donor with papillary thyroid cancer or a benign thyroid nodule (not recorded which). Some clones in this sample may be carry-over from other donors' samples. CDR3: CASSLERVTQYF. The DNA of the CDR3 is TGTGCCAGCAGCTTAGAACGAGTTACGCAGTATTTT.